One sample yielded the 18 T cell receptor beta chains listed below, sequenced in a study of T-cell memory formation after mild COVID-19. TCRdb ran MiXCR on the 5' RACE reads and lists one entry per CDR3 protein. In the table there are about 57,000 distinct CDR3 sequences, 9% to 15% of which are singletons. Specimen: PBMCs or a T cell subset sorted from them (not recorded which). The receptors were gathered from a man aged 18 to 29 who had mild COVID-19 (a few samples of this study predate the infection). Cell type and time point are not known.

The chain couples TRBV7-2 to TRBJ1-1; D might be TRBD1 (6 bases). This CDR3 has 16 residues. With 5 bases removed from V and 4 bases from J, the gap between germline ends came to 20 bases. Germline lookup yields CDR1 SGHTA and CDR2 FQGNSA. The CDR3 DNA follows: TGTGCCAGCAGCCGCTTGGGGGGGCTACTCTTCACTGAAGCTTTCTTT. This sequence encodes CASSRLGGLLFTEAFF.

CDR3 amino acids: CSVGQGYQPQHF. The CDR3 region has the DNA TGCAGCGTTGGACAGGGTTATCAGCCCCAGCATTTT. The gene calls are TRBV29-1 and TRBJ1-5; 7 bases match TRBD1. Germline assignment: CDR1 SQVTM and CDR2 ANQGSEA. V lost 4 bases, J lost 5 bases, and 2 bases stayed unmatched. This CDR3 has 12 amino acids.

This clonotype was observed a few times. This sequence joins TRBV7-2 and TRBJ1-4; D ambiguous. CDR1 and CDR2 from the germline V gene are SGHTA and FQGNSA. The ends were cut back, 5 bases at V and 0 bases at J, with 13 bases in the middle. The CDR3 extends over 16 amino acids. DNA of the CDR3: TGTGCCAGCAGCCTCAGGATCTCTGCAACTAATGAAAAACTGTTTTTT. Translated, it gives CASSLRISATNEKLFF.

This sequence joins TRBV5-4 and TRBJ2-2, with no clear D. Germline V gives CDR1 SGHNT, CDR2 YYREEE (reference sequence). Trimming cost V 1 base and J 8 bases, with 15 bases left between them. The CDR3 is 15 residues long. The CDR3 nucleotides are TGTGCCAGCAGCTTGTCTGGCAGCTTCCCGGGGGAGCTGTTTTTT. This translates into CASSLSGSFPGELFF.

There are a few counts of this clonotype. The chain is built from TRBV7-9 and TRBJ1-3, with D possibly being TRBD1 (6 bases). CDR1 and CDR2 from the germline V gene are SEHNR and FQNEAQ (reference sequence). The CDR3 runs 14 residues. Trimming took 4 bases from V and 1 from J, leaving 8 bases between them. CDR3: CASSYTGSGNTIYF. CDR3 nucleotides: TGTGCCAGCAGCTACACAGGGTCTGGAAACACCATATATTTT.

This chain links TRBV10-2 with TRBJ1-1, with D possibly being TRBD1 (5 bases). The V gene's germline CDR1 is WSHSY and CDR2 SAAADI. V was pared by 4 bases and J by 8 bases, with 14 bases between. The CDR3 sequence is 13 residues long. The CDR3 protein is CASSGSPGREAFF. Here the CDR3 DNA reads TGCGCCAGCAGTGGGAGTCCAGGGCGGGAAGCTTTCTTT.

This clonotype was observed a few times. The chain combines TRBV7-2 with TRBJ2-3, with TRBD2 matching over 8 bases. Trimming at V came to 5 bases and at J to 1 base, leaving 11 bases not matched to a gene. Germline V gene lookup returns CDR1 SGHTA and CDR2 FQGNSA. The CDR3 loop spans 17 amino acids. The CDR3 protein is CASSPKTSAWGTDTQYF. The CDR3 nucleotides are TGTGCCAGCAGCCCGAAGACTAGCGCATGGGGCACAGATACGCAGTATTTT.

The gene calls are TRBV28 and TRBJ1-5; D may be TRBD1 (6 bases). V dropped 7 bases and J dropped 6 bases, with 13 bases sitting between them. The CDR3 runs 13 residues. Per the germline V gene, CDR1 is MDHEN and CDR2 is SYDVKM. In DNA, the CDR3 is TGTGCCAGCATACAGGGTGGGGGTCAGCCCCAGCATTTT. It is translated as CASIQGGGQPQHF. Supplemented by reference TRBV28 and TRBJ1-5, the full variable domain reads DVKVTQSSRYLVKRTGEKVFLECVQDMDHENMFWYRQDPGLGLRLIYFSYDVKMKEKGDIPEGYSVSREKKERFSLILESASTNQTSMYLCASIQGGGQPQHFGDGTRLSIL.

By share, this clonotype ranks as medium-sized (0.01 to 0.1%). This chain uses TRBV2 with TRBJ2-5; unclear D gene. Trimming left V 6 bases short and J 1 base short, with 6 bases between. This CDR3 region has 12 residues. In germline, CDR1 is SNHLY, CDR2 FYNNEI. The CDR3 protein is CASRNAQETQYF. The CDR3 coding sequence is TGTGCCAGCAGAAACGCCCAAGAGACCCAGTACTTC. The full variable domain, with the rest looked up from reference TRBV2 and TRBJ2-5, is EPEVTQTPSHQVTQMGQEVILRCVPISNHLYFYWYRQILGQKVEFLVSFYNNEISEKSEIFDDQFSVERPDGSNFTLKIRSTKLEDSAMYFCASRNAQETQYFGPGTRLLVL.

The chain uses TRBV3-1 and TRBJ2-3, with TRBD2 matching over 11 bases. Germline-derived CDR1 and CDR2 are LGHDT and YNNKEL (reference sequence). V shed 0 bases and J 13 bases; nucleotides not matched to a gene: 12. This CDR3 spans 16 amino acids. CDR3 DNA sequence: TGTGCCAGCAGCCAAGAAGCCCTAGCGGGGGGCCTGGGGGAGTATTTT. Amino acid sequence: CASSQEALAGGLGEYF.

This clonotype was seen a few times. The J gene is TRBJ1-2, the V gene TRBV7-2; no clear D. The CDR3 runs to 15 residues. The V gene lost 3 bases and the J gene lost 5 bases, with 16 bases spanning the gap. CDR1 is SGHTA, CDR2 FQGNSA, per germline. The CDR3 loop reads CASSFRELADYGYTF. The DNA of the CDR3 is TGTGCCAGCAGCTTTAGAGAGTTGGCGGATTATGGCTACACCTTC.

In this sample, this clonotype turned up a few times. The DNA of the CDR3 is TGTGCCAGCAGTCGGGAGACAGCGAAGAATGGGGCTGAAGCTTTCTTT. Protein sequence: CASSRETAKNGAEAFF. This chain uses TRBV6-6 with TRBJ1-1, with a weak D call TRBD1 (5 bases). Germline CDR1 reads MNHNY; CDR2 reads SVGAGI (reference sequence). This CDR3 contains 16 residues. V was cut by 5 bases and J by 6 bases, with 22 bases left in between.

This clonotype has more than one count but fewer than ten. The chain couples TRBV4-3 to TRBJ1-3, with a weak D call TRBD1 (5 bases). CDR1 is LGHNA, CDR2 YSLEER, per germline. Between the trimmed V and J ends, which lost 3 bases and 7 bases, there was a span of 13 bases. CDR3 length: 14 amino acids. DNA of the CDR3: TGCGCCAGCAGCCATAGCGTGGGGGAGAACACCATATATTTT. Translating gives CASSHSVGENTIYF.

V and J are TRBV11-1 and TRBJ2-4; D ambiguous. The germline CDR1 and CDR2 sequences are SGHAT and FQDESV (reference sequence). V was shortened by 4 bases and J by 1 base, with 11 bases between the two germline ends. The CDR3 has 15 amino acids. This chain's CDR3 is CASSSYYGAKNIQYF. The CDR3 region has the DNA TGTGCCAGCAGCTCATACTATGGGGCCAAAAACATTCAGTACTTC.

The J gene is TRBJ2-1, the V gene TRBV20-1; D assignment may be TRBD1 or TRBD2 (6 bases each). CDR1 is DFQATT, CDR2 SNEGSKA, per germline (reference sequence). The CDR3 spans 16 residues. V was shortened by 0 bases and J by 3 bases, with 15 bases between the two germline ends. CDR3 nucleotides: TGCAGTGCTAGAGAGTCGGCGGGACAACGCTACAATGAGCAGTTCTTC. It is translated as CSARESAGQRYNEQFF.

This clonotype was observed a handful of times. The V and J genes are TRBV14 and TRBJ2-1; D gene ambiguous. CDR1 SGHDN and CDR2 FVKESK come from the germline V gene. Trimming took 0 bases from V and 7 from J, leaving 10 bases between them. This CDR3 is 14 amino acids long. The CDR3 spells CASSQDISLNEQFF. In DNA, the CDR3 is TGTGCCAGCAGCCAAGATATCAGCCTAAATGAGCAGTTCTTC.

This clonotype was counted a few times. Here the CDR3 reads CASTPTGRYEQYF. CDR3 DNA: TGTGCCAGCACCCCGACAGGGAGGTACGAGCAGTACTTC. The chain recombines TRBV6-2 or TRBV6-3 with TRBJ2-7, with D perhaps matching TRBD1 (7 bases). Germline lookup yields CDR1 MNHEY and CDR2 SVGEGT. Trimming stripped 7 bases from V and 4 bases from J, with 14 bases between. The CDR3 extends over 13 amino acids.

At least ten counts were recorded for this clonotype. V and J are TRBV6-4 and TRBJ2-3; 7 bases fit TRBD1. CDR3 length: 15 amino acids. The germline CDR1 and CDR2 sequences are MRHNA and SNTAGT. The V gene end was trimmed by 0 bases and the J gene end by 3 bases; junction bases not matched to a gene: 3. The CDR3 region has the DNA TGTGCCAGCAGTGACTCACAGGGGTCAACAGATACGCAGTATTTT. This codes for CASSDSQGSTDTQYF.